The rows below give T cell receptor beta chains drawn from one sample of a study of T cell repertoires in cytomegalovirus infection. TCRdb fed the reads into MiXCR, producing one record per CDR3 protein. This table has hundreds of thousands of distinct CDR3 sequences, 30% to 35% appearing once. These TCRs are of unknown antigen specificity. Sequencing used cultured PBMCs, obtained from culture after CMV antigen stimulation. The receptor source for this set is a human donor in good health (CMV status not recorded). Some clones in this sample may be carry-over from other donors' samples. CDR3s include the opening cysteine and the closing phenylalanine or tryptophan. The D gene is left open where the match is weak. Clone size is stated in some rows and not others, as once, few, many or a class when expanded.

size	D	V	J	CDR3	DNA
few	.	TRBV4-1	TRBJ2-1	CASSQGGSSSYNEQFF	TGCGCCAGCAGCCAAGGGGGCTCGAGCTCCTACAATGAGCAGTTCTTC
.	.	TRBV19	TRBJ1-2	CASTPPQGYYGYTF	TGTGCCAGTACCCCTCCCCAGGGGTACTATGGCTACACCTTC
.	.	TRBV18	TRBJ1-1	CASSGAGREAFF	TGTGCCAGCTCAGGCGCCGGGAGGGAAGCTTTCTTT
few	.	TRBV11-1	TRBJ2-5	CASSLMTGVGQETQYF	TGTGCCAGCAGCTTAATGACAGGAGTTGGGCAAGAGACCCAGTACTTC
few	.	TRBV20-1	TRBJ2-1	CSAREKGAASYNEQFF	TGCAGTGCTAGAGAGAAAGGAGCAGCGAGCTACAATGAGCAGTTCTTC
.	TRBD2	TRBV7-2	TRBJ2-4	CASTPLAQNIQYF	TGTGCCAGCACCCCACTAGCGCAAAACATTCAGTACTTC
.	TRBD2	TRBV6-2/TRBV6-3	TRBJ2-1	CASSYTPGLAGNNEQFF	TGTGCCAGCAGTTATACTCCAGGACTAGCGGGAAACAATGAGCAGTTCTTC
once	.	TRBV20-1	TRBJ2-1	CSAQSSSYNEQFF	TGCAGTGCGCAATCGAGCTCCTACAATGAGCAGTTCTTC
few	TRBD1	TRBV6-2/TRBV6-3	TRBJ2-1	CASSYGKTGGIYNEQFF	TGTGCCAGCAGTTACGGCAAGACAGGGGGTATATACAATGAGCAGTTCTTC
.	.	TRBV20-1	TRBJ1-2	CSASIGDGYTF	TGCAGTGCTTCTATTGGAGATGGCTACACCTTC
.	.	TRBV24-1	TRBJ2-7	CATSDSRAGSYEQYF	TGTGCCACCAGTGATTCAAGGGCGGGTAGCTACGAGCAGTACTTC
.	.	TRBV7-2	TRBJ2-3	CASLVASFTDTQYF	TGTGCCTCCCTCGTGGCTAGCTTTACAGATACGCAGTATTTT
.	TRBD2	TRBV20-1	TRBJ2-7	CSATGTSVSNEQYF	TGCAGTGCTACCGGGACTAGCGTTTCAAACGAGCAGTACTTC
.	.	TRBV7-9	TRBJ2-1	CASQSGGEQFF	TGTGCCAGCCAATCCGGGGGAGAGCAGTTCTTC
.	.	TRBV12-5	TRBJ1-1	CASAPQTNTEAFF	TGTGCTAGTGCCCCTCAAACAAACACTGAAGCTTTCTTT
few	.	TRBV7-2	TRBJ1-3	CASSLGGAAAGNTIYF	TGTGCCAGCAGCCTGGGGGGGGCTGCGGCTGGAAACACCATATATTTT
.	TRBD1	TRBV12-3/TRBV12-4	TRBJ2-1	CASRPDRGHFYEQFF	TGTGCCAGCAGACCAGACAGGGGGCATTTCTATGAGCAGTTCTTC
.	TRBD1	TRBV6-6	TRBJ2-5	CASSYPRTGRPETQYF	TGTGCCAGCAGTTACCCCAGGACAGGGCGCCCAGAGACCCAGTACTTC
.	.	TRBV9	TRBJ2-1	CASSSRPDPLGEQFF	TGTGCCAGCAGCTCGCGGCCGGACCCCTTAGGTGAGCAGTTCTTC
few	TRBD2	TRBV6-1	TRBJ2-7	CASKELAPYEQYF	TGTGCCAGCAAGGAACTAGCGCCCTACGAGCAGTACTTC
.	TRBD1	TRBV11-2	TRBJ2-7	CASSPSGGLTYEQYF	TGTGCCAGCAGCCCCTCAGGGGGCCTGACCTACGAGCAGTACTTC
.	TRBD1	TRBV18	TRBJ1-1	CASSPTPGDSDATEAFF	TGTGCCAGCTCACCTACCCCAGGGGACAGCGACGCCACTGAAGCTTTCTTT
few	.	TRBV5-1	TRBJ2-2	CASSLSGADTGELFF	TGCGCCAGCAGCTTATCGGGGGCCGACACCGGGGAGCTGTTTTTT
few	.	TRBV19	TRBJ2-7	CASSILGGSSYEQYF	TGTGCCAGTAGTATTCTGGGCGGTAGCTCCTACGAGCAGTACTTC
.	.	TRBV7-2	TRBJ2-1	CASRYGASGQFF	TGTGCCAGCAGGTACGGAGCCTCGGGGCAGTTCTTC
few	.	TRBV7-2	TRBJ1-1	CASSQSTGYTEAFF	TGTGCCAGCAGCCAATCGACGGGGTACACTGAAGCTTTCTTT
few	.	TRBV4-1	TRBJ1-6	CASSQDINSPLHF	TGCGCCAGCAGCCAAGATATCAATTCACCCCTCCACTTT
.	.	TRBV19	TRBJ2-3	CASSPQLLPGVGTDTQYF	TGTGCCAGTAGTCCTCAACTCCTTCCCGGAGTTGGGACAGATACGCAGTATTTT
.	.	TRBV5-6	TRBJ1-1	CASSFRQGHWDTEAFF	TGTGCCAGCAGCTTCCGGCAGGGGCATTGGGACACTGAAGCTTTCTTT
few	.	TRBV7-9	TRBJ1-2	CASSSARGTYGYTF	TGTGCCAGCAGCTCCGCCCGGGGAACTTATGGCTACACCTTC
.	TRBD2	TRBV7-8	TRBJ2-1	CASSFPGLGYEQFF	TGTGCCAGCAGCTTCCCGGGACTAGGCTATGAGCAGTTCTTC
.	.	TRBV12-3/TRBV12-4	TRBJ2-5	CASSFPGVQETQYF	TGTGCCAGCAGTTTCCCAGGGGTCCAAGAGACCCAGTACTTC
.	.	TRBV4-1	TRBJ1-2	CASSSAAGHYGYTF	TGCGCCAGCAGCTCTGCGGCAGGGCACTATGGCTACACCTTC
few	.	TRBV28	TRBJ2-5	CASSLRQGRIRETQYF	TGTGCCAGCAGTCTTAGGCAGGGACGCATTCGAGAGACCCAGTACTTC
.	TRBD1	TRBV7-8	TRBJ2-7	CASRSYRGYEQYF	TGTGCCAGCAGATCGTACAGGGGGTACGAGCAGTACTTC